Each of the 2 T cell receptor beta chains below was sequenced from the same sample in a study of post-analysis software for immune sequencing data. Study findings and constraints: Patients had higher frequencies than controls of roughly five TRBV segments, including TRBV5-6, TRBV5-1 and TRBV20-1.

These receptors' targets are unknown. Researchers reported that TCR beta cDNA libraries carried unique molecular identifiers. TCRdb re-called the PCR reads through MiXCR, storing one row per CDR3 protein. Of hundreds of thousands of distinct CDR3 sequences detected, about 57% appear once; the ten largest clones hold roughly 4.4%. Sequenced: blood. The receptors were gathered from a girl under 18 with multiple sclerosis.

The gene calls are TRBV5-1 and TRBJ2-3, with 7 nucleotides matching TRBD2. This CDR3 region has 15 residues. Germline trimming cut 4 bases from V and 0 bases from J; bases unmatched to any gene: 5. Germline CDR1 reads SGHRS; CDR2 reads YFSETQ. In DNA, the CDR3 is TGCGCCAGCAGCGTATTAGCGGGTAGCACAGATACGCAGTATTTT. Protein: CASSVLAGSTDTQYF.

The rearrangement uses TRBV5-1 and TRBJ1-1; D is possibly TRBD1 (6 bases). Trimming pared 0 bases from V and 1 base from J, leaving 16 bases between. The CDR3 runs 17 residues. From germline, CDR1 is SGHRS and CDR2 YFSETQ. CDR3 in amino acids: CASSLEVRMGQNTEAFF. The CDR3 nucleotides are TGCGCCAGCAGCTTGGAGGTACGTATGGGACAGAACACTGAAGCTTTCTTT.